This TCR beta chain was identified during a study of blood T cell repertoires in COVID-19. On the study more broadly: Material from acute and convalescent COVID-19 was sourced from the United States, Italy and Spain.

Study processing details: Amplification from reference gene primers served as the basis for estimated nucleated cell counts. The protocol was immunoSEQ multiplex PCR, while the TCRdb copy is restricted to in-frame clones and leaves out a portion. V and J calls and clone size are given by that table; D and trimming were obtained from the DNA. Among over 250,000 clones listed, about 89% were seen once. Patients of the Seattle cohort, enrolled during active infection, were followed longitudinally. Trimming took off 1 base at V and 3 bases at J, with 9 bases between the two ends. Germline V gene lookup returns CDR1 SEHNR and CDR2 FQNEAQ (reference sequence). This CDR3 has 15 residues.

V is TRBV7-9 and J is TRBJ1-4; D is undetermined. The clonotype was recovered from a woman younger than 45 with COVID-19, enrolled during active disease. Specimen: peripheral blood. The DNA for the CDR3 is TGTGCCAGCAGCTTAGGAGGGAGAGCTAATGAAAAACTGTTTTTT. This encodes CASSLGGRANEKLFF. The complete variable domain, with remaining parts taken from reference TRBV7-9 and TRBJ1-4, reads DTGVSQNPRHKITKRGQNVTFRCDPISEHNRLYWYRQTLGQGPEFLTYFQNEAQLEKSRLLSDRFSAERPKGSFSTLEIQRTEQGDSAMYLCASSLGGRANEKLFFGSGTQLSVL.